This T cell receptor beta chain was obtained from a study of blood T cell repertoires in COVID-19. Clones were read by immunoSEQ multiplex PCR, and TCRdb kept only the in-frame ones, dropping some. The sample includes about 280,000 clones, around 90% of them seen just once. Germline V CDR1 and CDR2: SGHNT, YENEEA. The CDR3 spans 17 residues. The V gene lost 2 bases and the J gene lost 3 bases, with 17 bases spanning the gap. The clonotype comes from a woman under 30 with acute COVID-19. V is TRBV11-3 and J is TRBJ1-5, with a possible D match to TRBD1 (5 bases). What was sequenced was PBMCs or T cells enriched from blood (not recorded which). The CDR3 region is CASSLREGQISNQPQHF. The DNA of the CDR3 is TGTGCCAGCAGCTTAAGGGAGGGGCAGATTTCCAATCAGCCCCAGCATTTT.